The T cell receptor (beta chain) under discussion was sequenced for a study of chemoradiotherapy in HPV16-positive cancers. Here immunoSEQ multiplex PCR was the method, and the copy in TCRdb shows in-frame clones only, minus some. Among 15,000 to 20,000 clones listed, 90% were seen once. Concerning this clone itself: Antigen: not known.

Germline CDR1 and CDR2: SQVTM and ANQGSEA. The V segment lost 7 bases and the J segment 3 bases; nucleotides outside the gene matches: 10. CDR3 size: 15 residues. Samples were taken several times over chemoradiotherapy. Whole-study findings and limits: Only two HPV16-positive patients supplied the functional HPV-specificity definition. For HPV16-positive patients, expanding HPV-responsive T cells associated with longer recurrence-free survival. Candidate HPV-specific clones and E7-related TCR motifs grew in tumor during treatment.

The material sequenced was blood, taken from a patient who underwent chemoradiotherapy. The chain joins TRBV29-1 to TRBJ1-3; the match to TRBD1 covers 9 bases. The origin of this receptor is a human donor with HPV-associated anogenital cancer. In DNA form, the CDR3 reads TGCAGCGCAGGATCCGGGACAGGGTTTGGAAACACCATATATTTT. This codes for CSAGSGTGFGNTIYF.